This T cell receptor (beta chain) was observed in a study of OX40 agonist ivuxolimab in advanced cancers. Germline CDR1 is SGHVS and CDR2 is FQNEAQ. This CDR3 has 14 amino acids. Study results and caveats: In general, CD8+ T cells held more expanded clones than CD4+ did, on average.

In regard to this clone: The antigen is unknown. One junction end does not reproduce the germline sequence, and a read error may be involved.

The table came from immunoSEQ multiplex PCR; TCRdb's copy has only in-frame clones and leaves some out. The sample carries 40,000 to 55,000 clones, 85% to 90% recorded once. The origin of this receptor is an adult with an advanced solid tumor such as melanoma, head and neck, liver or kidney cancer. The sample here was CD4+ or CD8+ T cells sorted from blood, taken in a trial of the OX40 agonist ivuxolimab. V is TRBV7-8 and J is TRBJ2-7; D may be TRBD2 (6 bases). The DNA for the CDR3 is TGTGCGAGCATGAGAAGGAGGGAAACCTACGAGCAGTACTTC. Amino acids: CASMRRRETYEQYF.